The 28 T cell receptor beta chains below come from one sample, sequenced in a study of cytomegalovirus exposure and HLA in healthy donors. PCR primers comprised 60 Vbeta and 13 Jbeta primers. Clones were read by immunoSEQ multiplex PCR, and TCRdb kept only the in-frame ones, dropping some. Among 95,000 to 150,000 clones, roughly three fifths were seen once, and the ten largest hold 1.5%. Source material: PBMCs. These receptor sequences come from a man aged 18 to 35 in good health and CMV-seronegative.

The V gene is TRBV6-5, the J gene TRBJ1-1; D is unclear. V dropped 1 base and J dropped 1 base, with 7 bases sitting between them. The CDR3 totals 14 residues. In germline, CDR1 is MNHEY, CDR2 SVGAGI. DNA of the CDR3: TGTGCCAGCAGTTACTTCGTCGGGAACACTGAAGCTTTCTTT. It encodes CASSYFVGNTEAFF.

Comment on this clone: An end of the junction does not agree with germline; a read error may underlie this. The V and J genes are TRBV10-1 and TRBJ2-2; a weak D match, TRBD1 (5 bases). The CDR3 contains 15 residues. CDR1 and CDR2 (germline): WNHNN, SYGVQD (reference sequence). CDR3 protein: CPSSESETDAGELFF. CDR3 coding DNA: TGCCCCAGCAGTGAGTCGGAGACAGACGCCGGGGAGCTGTTTTTT.

This chain joins TRBV11-2 and TRBJ2-7; TRBD1 aligns across 7 bases. V shed 5 bases and J 4 bases; nucleotides not matched to a gene: 11. Germline V gene data show CDR1 as SGHAT and CDR2 as FQNNGV. The CDR3 has 15 amino acids. The CDR3 bases are TGTGCCAGCAGCCCTACCCGGGACAGAGGGTACGAGCAGTACTTC. Translating it yields CASSPTRDRGYEQYF.

The chain joins TRBV27 to TRBJ1-2, with a tentative D call TRBD1 (5 bases). This CDR3 is 14 amino acids long. The germline V gene encodes CDR1 MNHEY and CDR2 SMNVEV (reference sequence). V was shortened by 6 bases and J by 2 bases, with 13 bases between the two germline ends. This chain's CDR3 is CASSQSTVNYGYTF. The DNA for the CDR3 is TGTGCCAGCAGCCAATCGACAGTGAACTATGGCTACACCTTC.

The chain has TRBV30 and TRBJ2-5; 11 bases map to TRBD2. The CDR3 is made up of 15 amino acids. Germline V gives CDR1 GTSNPN, CDR2 SVGIG (reference sequence). The ends lost 8 bases at V and 1 base at J; junction bases unmatched: 9. The CDR3 region is CARAASGGFQETQYF. The CDR3 bases are TGTGCCAGAGCCGCTAGCGGGGGGTTCCAAGAGACCCAGTACTTC.

The V gene is TRBV7-9, the J gene TRBJ2-2; TRBD2 matches 10 bases. V dropped 6 bases and J dropped 1; count of bases not matched to a gene: 2. This CDR3 is 15 amino acids long. The germline V gene encodes CDR1 SEHNR and CDR2 FQNEAQ (reference sequence). In DNA form, the CDR3 reads TGTGCCAGCAGAAGCGGGGGGGAGAACACCGGGGAGCTGTTTTTT. The encoded protein is CASRSGGENTGELFF.

Only a few counts were recorded for this clone. The chain couples TRBV6-5 to TRBJ1-5, with TRBD1 identical over 8 bases. CDR3 length: 15 residues. V shed 4 bases and J 10 bases; nucleotides not matched to a gene: 12. Germline V gives CDR1 MNHEY, CDR2 SVGAGI. The CDR3 sequence: CASSSRRTGIIPQHF. As DNA, the CDR3 is TGTGCCAGCAGTTCCAGACGGACAGGGATCATACCCCAGCATTTT.

J is TRBJ2-3 and V is TRBV7-9, with TRBD2 matching over 8 bases. The V gene end was trimmed by 11 bases and the J gene end by 2 bases; junction bases not matched to a gene: 15. CDR1 is SEHNR and CDR2 is FQNEAQ in the germline V gene (reference sequence). CDR3 length equals 16 residues. The chain's CDR3 is CAGTFLLAGNTDTQYF. Written as DNA, the CDR3 is TGTGCCGGCACCTTCCTATTAGCGGGGAACACAGATACGCAGTATTTT.

V gene TRBV28 combines with J gene TRBJ2-5; D unresolved. The J call is in doubt because the DNA end fits TRBJ2-7 better. Looked up from germline, CDR1 is MDHEN and CDR2 is SYDVKM. The CDR3 extends over 12 amino acids. DNA for the CDR3: TGTGCCAGCAGCCCGGGTGCATCCGAGCAGTACTTC. Its protein product is CASSPGASEQYF.

Only a few counts were recorded for this clone. The chain's CDR3 is CASSLAGPNTEAFF. CDR3 bases: TGCGCCAGCAGCTTGGCAGGGCCGAACACTGAAGCTTTCTTT. The V and J genes are TRBV5-1 and TRBJ1-1; D possibly corresponds to TRBD1 (5 bases). V was clipped by 0 bases and J by 1 base, with 7 bases between them. The V gene's germline CDR1 is SGHRS and CDR2 YFSETQ. CDR3 size: 14 residues.

Written as DNA, the CDR3 is TGTGCCAGCACCATCCTGGACAGGGCTTACGAGCAGTACTTC. Amino acids: CASTILDRAYEQYF. This chain joins TRBV7-9 and TRBJ2-7, with 8 bases aligning to TRBD1. The CDR3 runs to 14 residues. CDR1 SEHNR and CDR2 FQNEAQ come from the germline V gene (reference sequence). V shed 7 bases, J shed 4 bases, and the junction held 9 bases outside the gene matches.

Only a few counts were recorded for this clone. The rearrangement uses TRBV6-6 and TRBJ1-6; 10 bases are a match to TRBD1. Germline assignment: CDR1 MNHNY and CDR2 SVGAGI (reference sequence). V lost 6 bases and J lost 10; bases outside the gene matches: 9. This CDR3 has 15 residues. CDR3 DNA sequence: TGTGCCAGCAGCCGAGACAGGGGGCTAGCATCACCCCTCCACTTT. Protein sequence: CASSRDRGLASPLHF.

This clone has more than one count but fewer than ten. J is TRBJ2-7 and V is TRBV13; 10 bases line up with TRBD2. The length of the CDR3 is 16 residues. The junction had 15 bases not matched to a gene; V was cut back by 8 bases and J by 5 bases. CDR1 and CDR2 (germline): PRHDT, FYEKMQ (reference sequence). The CDR3 DNA is TGTGCCAGCGCTGGGGTCATAGCGGGAGGTACCCACGAGCAGTACTTC. It is translated as CASAGVIAGGTHEQYF.

The J gene is TRBJ1-4, the V gene TRBV7-2, with unresolved D. Trimming took 5 bases from V and 8 from J, leaving 12 bases between them. The germline gives CDR1 SGHTA, CDR2 FQGNSA. This CDR3 spans 13 amino acids. This CDR3 is CASSRAREEKLFF. The CDR3 coding sequence is TGTGCCAGCAGCAGGGCGAGGGAAGAAAAACTGTTTTTT.

The chain carries TRBV5-1 and TRBJ2-3; 10 nucleotides align to TRBD2. This CDR3 contains 17 residues. V shed 4 bases and J 1 base; nucleotides not matched to a gene: 9. Germline V CDR1 and CDR2: SGHRS, YFSETQ. The CDR3 DNA reads TGCGCCAGCAGCCCGGAGAGACTAGCGGGCGGCACAGATACGCAGTATTTT. Translating gives CASSPERLAGGTDTQYF.

The chain has TRBV9 and TRBJ2-1; 11 nucleotides match TRBD2. The CDR3 sequence is 14 residues long. V dropped 9 bases and J dropped 8; count of bases not matched to a gene: 10. Per the germline V gene, CDR1 is SGDLS and CDR2 is YYNGEE. The CDR3 spells CAILSGGALDEQFF. For the CDR3, the DNA is TGTGCCATCCTTAGCGGGGGGGCCCTCGATGAGCAGTTCTTC.

This clone came up once. The chain has TRBV30 and TRBJ2-2; 8 bases match TRBD2. Germline-derived CDR1 and CDR2 are GTSNPN and SVGIG (reference sequence). The CDR3 has 18 amino acids. The ends lost 2 bases at V and 4 bases at J; junction bases unmatched: 15. The CDR3 sequence is CAWSRGGFGTRGTGELFF. The CDR3, as DNA: TGTGCCTGGAGTCGCGGGGGGTTCGGGACCCGAGGCACCGGGGAGCTGTTTTTT.

A few counts support this clone. V gene TRBV7-2 combines with J gene TRBJ1-1; perhaps TRBD1 as D (5 bases). CDR1 and CDR2 (germline): SGHTA, FQGNSA. Trimming cost V 4 bases and J 3 bases, with 12 bases left between them. CDR3 length: 14 amino acids. The CDR3: CASSWRWGDTEAFF. The CDR3 DNA reads as TGTGCCAGCAGCTGGAGGTGGGGGGACACTGAAGCTTTCTTT.

The V and J genes are TRBV10-3 and TRBJ2-7; 8 bases match TRBD2. V dropped 8 bases and J dropped 6; count of bases not matched to a gene: 9. The germline CDR1 and CDR2 sequences are ENHRY and SYGVKD. The CDR3 extends over 13 amino acids. CDR3 protein: CAISPREVFEQYF. The CDR3 region has the DNA TGTGCCATCTCTCCGCGGGAGGTATTCGAGCAGTACTTC.

The V call is TRBV5-5, the J call TRBJ2-1; TRBD2 aligns across 10 bases. Germline lookup yields CDR1 SGHKS and CDR2 YYEKEE (reference sequence). There are 17 residues in the CDR3. The V gene end was trimmed by 0 bases and the J gene end by 0 bases; junction bases not matched to a gene: 3. The CDR3: CASSLALAGVSYNEQFF. For the CDR3, the DNA is TGTGCCAGCAGCTTGGCGCTAGCGGGGGTCTCCTACAATGAGCAGTTCTTC. Full variable domain (remainder filled in from reference TRBV5-5 and TRBJ2-1): DAGVTQSPTHLIKTRGQQVTLRCSPISGHKSVSWYQQVLGQGPQFIFQYYEKEERGRGNFPDRFSARQFPNYSSELNVNALLLGDSALYLCASSLALAGVSYNEQFFGPGTRLTVL.

This sequence joins TRBV11-2 and TRBJ2-7; 8 bases fit TRBD2. Germline trimming cut 5 bases from V and 1 base from J; bases unmatched to any gene: 7. The germline gives CDR1 SGHAT, CDR2 FQNNGV. The CDR3 totals 15 residues. The CDR3 is CASSPEAGASYEQYF. CDR3 DNA: TGTGCCAGCAGCCCTGAAGCGGGGGCTTCCTACGAGCAGTACTTC.

This sequence joins TRBV27 and TRBJ1-2; D call uncertain. This CDR3 is 16 amino acids long. Germline V gives CDR1 MNHEY, CDR2 SMNVEV (reference sequence). V was pared by 8 bases and J by 4 bases, with 23 bases between. The CDR3 loop is CASGTSIGVSFYGYTF. CDR3 sequence (DNA): TGTGCCAGCGGAACCTCGATAGGAGTAAGCTTCTATGGCTACACCTTC.

V and J are TRBV29-1 and TRBJ2-7; 8 positions match TRBD1. The CDR3 length is 14 residues. Trimming cost V 4 bases and J 4 bases; bases outside gene matches: 9. The V gene's germline CDR1 is SQVTM and CDR2 ANQGSEA. In DNA form, the CDR3 reads TGCAGCGTTGCCGGGACAGGTTCTTATTACGAGCAGTACTTC. It specifies CSVAGTGSYYEQYF.

The rearrangement joins TRBV7-9 to TRBJ2-7; TRBD2 might be the D (5 bases). The V end was cut by 1 base, the J end by 6 bases, with 10 bases between. The CDR3 runs 13 residues. The germline gives CDR1 SEHNR, CDR2 FQNEAQ (reference sequence). The CDR3 reads CASSLEAGVEQYF. Written as DNA, the CDR3 is TGTGCCAGCAGCTTAGAAGCCGGGGTCGAGCAGTACTTC.

The CDR3 nucleotides are TGTGCCAGCAGTTTGTGGACAGGGGACCCTCACTACGAGCAGTACTTC. Protein sequence: CASSLWTGDPHYEQYF. V gene TRBV28 combines with J gene TRBJ2-7, with TRBD1 identical over 9 bases. After removal of 3 bases from V and 3 bases from J, the junction contained 9 bases not matched to a gene. The germline V gene has CDR1 MDHEN and CDR2 SYDVKM. The CDR3 sequence is 16 residues long. The full variable domain, completed using reference TRBV28 and TRBJ2-7, is DVKVTQSSRYLVKRTGEKVFLECVQDMDHENMFWYRQDPGLGLRLIYFSYDVKMKEKGDIPEGYSVSREKKERFSLILESASTNQTSMYLCASSLWTGDPHYEQYFGPGTRLTVT.

J is TRBJ2-1 and V is TRBV9; 12 positions agree with TRBD2. With 3 bases clipped from V and 3 bases from J, the junction kept 4 bases outside the gene matches. This CDR3 comprises 16 residues. Germline V gene sequence: CDR1 SGDLS, CDR2 YYNGEE. The CDR3 nucleotides read TGTGCCAGCAGCGCTGGGACTAGCGGGCTCTACAATGAGCAGTTCTTC. This translates into CASSAGTSGLYNEQFF.

J is TRBJ1-2 and V is TRBV30, with 7 bases lining up with TRBD1. J gave up 3 bases and V 0 bases, and 1 base lay outside the gene matches. CDR3 length: 13 residues. Germline CDR1 reads GTSNPN; CDR2 reads SVGIG (reference sequence). The CDR3 spells CAWSVGQDYGYTF. CDR3 DNA: TGTGCCTGGAGTGTAGGACAGGACTATGGCTACACCTTC.

The genes are TRBV28 and TRBJ2-7; D is possibly TRBD1 (8 bases). The V gene lost 5 bases and the J gene lost 2 bases, with 16 bases spanning the gap. This CDR3 has 15 residues. CDR1 is MDHEN and CDR2 is SYDVKM in the germline V gene. This CDR3 reads CASSETGEGTYEQYF. The CDR3 bases are TGTGCCAGCAGTGAGACAGGGGAGGGAACCTACGAGCAGTACTTC.